Following are 18 T cell receptor beta chains from one sample sequenced in a study of Ad26.COV2.S vaccination and SARS-CoV-2 variants (TCRdb year 2021). This sample's treatment or condition label indicates: some 19 received Ad26.COV2.S at low or high dose, single or two shots; roughly five received placebo; per-sample allocation not given. Repertoires of vaccine and placebo recipients were sequenced from samples collected on day 63 after the first injection. The library was made by the immunoSEQ multiplex PCR assay. The source is immuneACCESS, and TCRdb retained only in-frame sequences with V and J called. Part of the clones is not carried over; for the studies checked, unresolved V genes explain less than half of this, and the remainder is unexplained. This sample holds about 400,000 clones; 85% to 90% were observed only once. The leading ten clones occupy about 3.5% of the sample. Sequenced material: peripheral blood, taken in a trial of Ad26.COV2.S vaccine versus placebo. The receptors were sampled from a person aged 18-60 years who received the Ad26.COV2.S COVID-19 vaccine or a placebo.

The rearrangement uses TRBV29-1 and TRBJ2-1, with 11 bases matching TRBD2. V was clipped by 6 bases and J by 0 bases; unmatched bases: 10. Germline V gene data show CDR1 as SQVTM and CDR2 as ANQGSEA. The CDR3 runs to 17 residues. The CDR3 region has the DNA TGCAGCGTGGTCCTAGCGGGGGGACTTATCTCCTACAATGAGCAGTTCTTC. It codes for CSVVLAGGLISYNEQFF.

The chain links TRBV27 to TRBJ1-4; D might be TRBD1 (5 bases). CDR1 and CDR2 from the germline V gene are MNHEY and SMNVEV (reference sequence). The CDR3 length is 12 residues. V lost 6 bases, J lost 8 bases, and 10 bases lay in between. The CDR3 nucleotides are TGTGCCAGCAGGACCGGACAAGAAAAACTGTTTTTT. It specifies CASRTGQEKLFF. Together with reference TRBV27 and TRBJ1-4, the CDR3 gives the full variable domain: EAQVTQNPRYLITVTGKKLTVTCSQNMNHEYMSWYRQDPGLGLRQIYYSMNVEVTDKGDVPEGYKVSRKEKRNFPLILESPSPNQTSLYFCASRTGQEKLFFGSGTQLSVL.

The rearrangement uses TRBV5-1 and TRBJ2-3; unclear D gene. V was pared by 0 bases and J by 0 bases, with 8 bases between. Germline CDR1 and CDR2: SGHRS and YFSETQ. The CDR3 loop spans 15 amino acids. In nucleotides, the CDR3 is TGCGCCAGCAGCTTGGAAGGTAGGAGCACAGATACGCAGTATTTT. Protein product: CASSLEGRSTDTQYF.

The V and J genes are TRBV5-1 and TRBJ1-1, with D possibly TRBD1 on 6 matching bases. Trimming shortened V by 4 bases and J by 10 bases, and 17 bases separated the two germline ends. CDR1 is SGHRS and CDR2 is YFSETQ in the germline V gene. The CDR3 length is 13 residues. Here the CDR3 DNA reads TGCGCCAGCAGCATAAAGTCCGGGACAACAGCTTTCTTT. As protein: CASSIKSGTTAFF.

The CDR3 DNA sequence: TGTGCCAGCAGCTTCGGGTCCAATCAGCCCCAGCATTTT. Amino acid sequence: CASSFGSNQPQHF. This chain uses TRBV5-4 with TRBJ1-5; D remains ambiguous. The germline CDR1 and CDR2 sequences are SGHNT and YYREEE (reference sequence). This CDR3 region has 13 residues. Trimming left V 2 bases short and J 3 bases short, with 6 bases between.

The gene calls are TRBV2 and TRBJ2-5; TRBD1 aligns across 7 bases. Germline CDR1 and CDR2: SNHLY and FYNNEI. This CDR3 region has 13 residues. V gave up 7 bases and J gave up 5 bases; unmatched junction bases: 7. The CDR3 bases are TGTGCCAGCACCGAAGGGGGCGGGGAGACCCAGTACTTC. This codes for CASTEGGGETQYF.

This sequence joins TRBV30 and TRBJ2-6; 10 bases match TRBD1. Germline CDR1 is GTSNPN and CDR2 is SVGIG (reference sequence). The CDR3 is 14 amino acids. Trimming at V came to 5 bases and at J to 2 bases, leaving 0 bases not matched to a gene. CDR3 nucleotides: TGTGCCTGGGGACAGGGGGCTGGGGCCAACGTCCTGACTTTC. It codes for CAWGQGAGANVLTF.

This clone was observed once. The gene calls are TRBV9 and TRBJ2-5; 7 nucleotides agree with TRBD1. CDR1 and CDR2 from the germline V gene are SGDLS and YYNGEE. The V segment lost 2 bases and the J segment 6 bases; nucleotides outside the gene matches: 13. The CDR3 runs to 16 residues. CDR3 residues: CASSVSRVTGVQTQYF. The CDR3 nucleotides read TGTGCCAGCAGCGTGAGTCGGGTTACAGGGGTTCAGACCCAGTACTTC.

The chain recombines TRBV7-2 with TRBJ2-5, with TRBD2 as a possible D gene (5 bases). Trimming stripped 6 bases from V and 5 bases from J, with 10 bases between. The CDR3 consists of 12 residues. In germline, CDR1 is SGHTA, CDR2 FQGNSA. CDR3 nucleotide sequence: TGTGCCAGCAGAGGACTCGCTGAGACCCAGTACTTC. It translates to CASRGLAETQYF.

The rearrangement joins TRBV7-9 to TRBJ2-7; possible D gene TRBD2, 5 bases. Per germline, CDR1 SEHNR and CDR2 FQNEAQ (reference sequence). V lost 5 bases and J 9 bases, leaving 11 bases between the germline ends. The CDR3 is 11 residues long. CDR3 DNA sequence: TGTGCCAGCAGCATAGGACTGGGGCAGTACTTC. Amino acids: CASSIGLGQYF. Full variable domain (missing parts from reference TRBV7-9 and TRBJ2-7): DTGVSQNPRHKITKRGQNVTFRCDPISEHNRLYWYRQTLGQGPEFLTYFQNEAQLEKSRLLSDRFSAERPKGSFSTLEIQRTEQGDSAMYLCASSIGLGQYFGPGTRLTVT.

This chain links TRBV5-1 with TRBJ2-1; 11 bases match TRBD1. V lost 0 bases to trimming and J lost 5 bases; unmatched junction nucleotides: 4. Per germline, CDR1 SGHRS and CDR2 YFSETQ. This CDR3 contains 16 residues. The CDR3 is CASSLDGTGGNNEQFF. The CDR3 coding sequence is TGCGCCAGCAGCTTGGACGGGACAGGGGGGAACAATGAGCAGTTCTTC.

This clone has just one count. The V call is TRBV6-5, the J call TRBJ2-2, with D possibly matching TRBD1 (6 bases). Trimming pared 6 bases from V and 5 bases from J, leaving 10 bases between. Germline lookup yields CDR1 MNHEY and CDR2 SVGAGI. The CDR3 is 13 residues long. The CDR3 DNA follows: TGTGCCAGCAGGCCTACAGGGACCGGGGAGCTGTTTTTT. Translated: CASRPTGTGELFF.

The gene calls are TRBV7-8 and TRBJ2-5; possibly TRBD1 for D (6 bases). CDR3 size: 16 residues. V dropped 1 base and J dropped 5 bases, with 17 bases sitting between them. Germline values: CDR1 SGHVS, CDR2 FQNEAQ. CDR3 sequence (DNA): TGTGCCAGCAGCTTAGTTATTCAGGGGTCGGTCGAGACCCAGTACTTC. It translates to CASSLVIQGSVETQYF.

This clone was seen only once. The rearrangement links TRBV7-2 to TRBJ1-2, with D perhaps TRBD1 (6 bases). With 8 bases removed from V and 2 bases from J, the gap between germline ends came to 12 bases. The V gene's germline CDR1 is SGHTA and CDR2 FQGNSA. CDR3 size: 13 residues. CDR3 region: CASGRGTNYGYTF. The CDR3, as DNA: TGTGCCAGCGGCAGGGGAACCAACTATGGCTACACCTTC.

The chain combines TRBV19 with TRBJ1-1, with 7 positions matching TRBD1. The CDR3 covers 16 residues. CDR1 and CDR2 (germline): LNHDA, SQIVND (reference sequence). The J segment lost 1 base and the V segment lost 3 bases, leaving 8 bases of the junction unmatched. CDR3 coding DNA: TGTGCCAGTAGTATTACCTGGACAGGCTGGAACACTGAAGCTTTCTTT. Protein product: CASSITWTGWNTEAFF.

The chain joins TRBV9 to TRBJ2-1; the match to TRBD2 covers 7 bases. The CDR3 has 15 amino acids. V shed 4 bases and J 5 bases; nucleotides not matched to a gene: 9. Germline CDR1 reads SGDLS; CDR2 reads YYNGEE. CDR3 amino acids: CASSRPSGSHNEQFF. CDR3 coding DNA: TGTGCCAGCAGCAGACCTAGCGGAAGTCACAATGAGCAGTTCTTC. Drawing the rest from reference TRBV9 and TRBJ2-1, the complete variable domain is DSGVTQTPKHLITATGQRVTLRCSPRSGDLSVYWYQQSLDQGLQFLIQYYNGEERAKGNILERFSAQQFPDLHSELNLSSLELGDSALYFCASSRPSGSHNEQFFGPGTRLTVL.

The rearrangement uses TRBV19 and TRBJ2-7, with D maybe TRBD2 (6 bases). CDR1 and CDR2 (germline): LNHDA, SQIVND (reference sequence). This CDR3 is built from 14 residues. The germline V and J ends were trimmed by 5 bases and 4 bases, with 15 bases remaining between them. The chain's CDR3 is CASSSSAGLYEQYF. The CDR3 nucleotides read TGTGCCAGTAGTTCCTCCGCGGGGTTGTACGAGCAGTACTTC.

This rearrangement joins TRBV9 to TRBJ1-6; 7 bases match TRBD1. This CDR3 spans 17 amino acids. CDR1 is SGDLS, CDR2 YYNGEE, per germline. J lost 7 bases, V lost 0 bases, and 10 bases had no gene match. The CDR3 sequence is CASSVGSGRGGNSPLHF. The CDR3 DNA reads TGTGCCAGCAGCGTAGGTTCGGGCAGGGGGGGGAATTCACCCCTCCACTTT.